A selection of T cell receptor beta chains follows, all from one sample in a study of blood T cell repertoires in COVID-19. Sequenced by immunoSEQ multiplex PCR; TCRdb stores in-frame clones only, minus some. The top ten hold approximately 8.9% of the sample, which has roughly 70,000 clones, roughly nine tenths seen once. The sequenced material came from peripheral blood. All receptors derive from a man older than 75 with acute or convalescent COVID-19. Both conserved end residues are part of each CDR3. D genes are given only for firm matches. The listing skips clone size in some rows; elsewhere it reads once, few, many or a size class.

TRBJ1-5	TRBV11-1	-	-	CASSPGLNQPQHF	TGTGCCAGCAGCCCTGGACTCAATCAGCCCCAGCATTTT
TRBJ2-1	TRBV18	-	-	CASSTGSGTYNEQFF	TGTGCCAGCTCGACCGGGTCGGGGACTTACAATGAGCAGTTCTTC
TRBJ2-1	TRBV18	TRBD1	-	CASSPRQGAFNEQFF	TGTGCCAGCTCACCACGACAGGGGGCCTTCAATGAGCAGTTCTTC
TRBJ1-1	TRBV19	-	-	CASSIAREGKNTEAFF	TGTGCCAGTAGTATAGCCAGGGAAGGCAAGAACACTGAAGCTTTCTTT
TRBJ1-5	TRBV20-1	TRBD1	-	CSASPGQGDQPQHF	TGCAGTGCTAGTCCGGGACAGGGGGACCAGCCCCAGCATTTT
TRBJ1-3	TRBV6-5	-	-	CASRGQGFLGNTIYF	TGTGCCAGCAGAGGCCAGGGATTTTTGGGAAACACCATATATTTT
TRBJ1-2	TRBV7-9	TRBD1	few	CASSLVGQGYGYTF	TGTGCCAGCAGCTTAGTGGGACAGGGGTATGGCTACACCTTC
TRBJ1-1	TRBV29-1	-	-	CSVGNRLNTEAFF	TGCAGCGTTGGTAACAGACTGAACACTGAAGCTTTCTTT
TRBJ1-1	TRBV18	TRBD1	-	CASSPGTGGSTEAFF	TGTGCCAGCTCACCCGGGACAGGTGGAAGCACTGAAGCTTTCTTT
TRBJ1-6	TRBV7-9	-	-	CASSLGREDSLHF	TGTGCCAGCAGCTTAGGGAGGGAAGATTCCCTCCACTTT
TRBJ2-1	TRBV20-1	TRBD2	-	CSASSSLREYNEQFF	TGCAGTGCTAGTTCGAGCTTGCGGGAGTACAATGAGCAGTTCTTC
TRBJ1-5	TRBV10-1	-	medium-sized	CASNTGSTQPQHF	TGCGCCAGCAATACAGGGTCGACTCAGCCCCAGCATTTT
TRBJ1-2	TRBV25-1	TRBD1	-	CASSESGTGYTF	TGTGCCAGCAGTGAATCGGGGACAGGATACACCTTC
TRBJ1-4	TRBV4-1	-	-	CASGREEGEKLFF	TGCGCCAGCGGCAGGGAGGAGGGGGAAAAACTGTTTTTT
TRBJ2-1	TRBV24-1	TRBD1	-	CATGRTGAYNEQFF	TGTGCCACCGGGCGGACAGGGGCTTACAATGAGCAGTTCTTC
TRBJ2-1	TRBV5-4	TRBD1	few	CASSQADRANEQFF	TGTGCCAGCAGTCAGGCGGACAGGGCCAATGAGCAGTTCTTC
TRBJ1-1	TRBV28	TRBD1	-	CASSPQGAENTEAFF	TGTGCCAGCAGCCCACAGGGGGCCGAGAACACTGAAGCTTTCTTT
TRBJ2-3	TRBV6-5	-	-	CASSSPRKGSTDTQYF	TGTGCCAGCAGTTCCCCCCGGAAGGGGAGCACAGATACGCAGTATTTT
TRBJ2-2	TRBV7-2	TRBD2	-	CASSFGGGLTGELFF	TGTGCCAGCAGCTTCGGGGGAGGGCTGACCGGGGAGCTGTTTTTT
TRBJ2-3	TRBV30	-	once	CAGLRTATRLRSTDTQYF	TGTGCCGGCCTAAGAACAGCTACCCGCCTTAGGAGCACAGATACGCAGTATTTT
TRBJ1-1	TRBV29-1	TRBD1	-	CSVTTGGTEAFF	TGCAGCGTTACGACAGGGGGCACTGAAGCTTTCTTT
TRBJ1-3	TRBV4-1	-	-	CASSVQINSGNTIYF	TGCGCCAGCAGCGTACAGATAAACTCTGGAAACACCATATATTTT
TRBJ1-5	TRBV5-1	TRBD1	-	CASSLGDRAGQPQHF	TGCGCCAGCAGCTTGGGGGACAGGGCTGGCCAGCCCCAGCATTTT
TRBJ2-7	TRBV24-1	TRBD2	once	CATSGLGGSMGYEQYF	TGTGCCACCAGTGGCTTGGGCGGGAGTATGGGCTACGAGCAGTACTTC
TRBJ2-1	TRBV30	-	-	CAFDLALQSYNEQFF	TGTGCCTTCGATTTAGCTTTGCAAAGCTACAATGAGCAGTTCTTC
TRBJ2-1	TRBV10-3	TRBD2	few	CAISESGASGSSYNEQFF	TGTGCCATCAGTGAGTCCGGAGCTAGCGGAAGCTCCTACAATGAGCAGTTCTTC
TRBJ2-5	TRBV29-1	TRBD2	-	CSVAGGQETQYF	TGCAGCGTTGCGGGAGGGCAAGAGACCCAGTACTTC
TRBJ2-2	TRBV5-1	TRBD1	-	CASSLVGQVNTGELFF	TGCGCCAGCAGCTTGGTCGGACAGGTTAACACCGGGGAGCTGTTTTTT
TRBJ2-7	TRBV9	TRBD1	-	CASSVGQGPYEQYF	TGTGCCAGCAGCGTAGGACAGGGGCCCTACGAGCAGTACTTC
TRBJ1-2	TRBV6-6	-	-	CASSYADNFYGYTF	TGTGCCAGCAGTTACGCCGATAACTTCTATGGCTACACCTTC
TRBJ1-1	TRBV25-1	TRBD1	-	CASSERTGPNLIRAEAFF	TGTGCCAGCAGTGAACGGACAGGCCCGAATTTAATCCGTGCTGAAGCTTTCTTT
TRBJ1-2	TRBV29-1	-	few	CSVTSTVGGGYGYTF	TGCAGCGTTACCTCCACCGTGGGGGGAGGCTATGGCTACACCTTC
TRBJ2-1	TRBV7-9	TRBD2	-	CASTQAGTTYNEQFF	TGTGCCAGCACCCAGGCCGGGACTACCTACAATGAGCAGTTCTTC
TRBJ2-5	TRBV2	-	-	CASSGQRETQYF	TGTGCCAGCAGTGGCCAGCGAGAGACCCAGTACTTC
TRBJ2-5	TRBV5-4	TRBD2	-	CASSLAGLAGKETQYF	TGTGCCAGCAGCTTGGCCGGACTAGCGGGGAAAGAGACCCAGTACTTC
TRBJ1-6	TRBV7-9	-	few	CASSHGPHPLHF	TGTGCCAGCAGCCATGGGCCCCATCCCCTCCACTTT
TRBJ1-6	TRBV6-1	TRBD1	-	CASSERTGGDSPLHF	TGTGCCAGCAGTGAACGGACAGGGGGCGATTCACCCCTCCACTTT
TRBJ1-4	TRBV28	TRBD1	-	CASREGAATNEKLFF	TGTGCCAGCAGGGAGGGGGCGGCAACTAATGAAAAACTGTTTTTT